The present entry profiles one TCR beta chain with its context. The source of the sample is a study of blood T cell repertoires in COVID-19. Clones were read by immunoSEQ multiplex PCR, and TCRdb kept only the in-frame ones, dropping some. The sample includes approximately 320,000 clones, 90% of them seen just once. Everyone who took part was roughly 18 to 90 years old, and they came from about two dozen US areas. Which cohort a participant joined came from the clinical history participants gave. The sample comprised PBMCs or T cells enriched from blood (not recorded which). The receptor's source is a man aged 55 to 69 who had recovered from COVID-19.

Here the CDR3 reads CAWLEAGRTKKLFF. DNA for the CDR3: TGTGCCTGGTTGGAGGCGGGCCGCACCAAAAAACTGTTTTTT. This sequence joins TRBV30 and TRBJ1-4; no clear D gene. The CDR3 has 14 residues. Germline V gene sequence: CDR1 GTSNPN, CDR2 SVGIG (reference sequence). V lost 5 bases and J 9 bases, leaving 19 bases between the germline ends.